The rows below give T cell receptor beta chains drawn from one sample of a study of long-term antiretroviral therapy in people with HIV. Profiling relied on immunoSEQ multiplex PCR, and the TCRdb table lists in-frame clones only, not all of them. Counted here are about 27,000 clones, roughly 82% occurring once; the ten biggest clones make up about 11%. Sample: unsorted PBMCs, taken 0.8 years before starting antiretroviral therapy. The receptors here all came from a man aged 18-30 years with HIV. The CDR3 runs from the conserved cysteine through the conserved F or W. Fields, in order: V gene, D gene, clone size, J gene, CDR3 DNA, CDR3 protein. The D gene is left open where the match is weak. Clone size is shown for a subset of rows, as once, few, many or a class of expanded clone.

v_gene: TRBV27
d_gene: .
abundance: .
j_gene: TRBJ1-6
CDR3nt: TGTGCCAGCAGTCGCATGACTCTAGGGAGCTCCTATAATTCACCCCTCCACTTT
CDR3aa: CASSRMTLGSSYNSPLHF

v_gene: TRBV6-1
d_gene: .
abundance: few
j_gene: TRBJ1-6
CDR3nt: TGTGCCAGCAGTGATAGGGTATATAATTCACCCCTCCACTTT
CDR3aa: CASSDRVYNSPLHF

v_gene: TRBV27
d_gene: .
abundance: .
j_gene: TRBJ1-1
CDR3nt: TGTGCCACGACGGATCGGACTGAAGCTTTCTTT
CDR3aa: CATTDRTEAFF

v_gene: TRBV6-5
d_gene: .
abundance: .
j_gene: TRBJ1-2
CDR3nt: TGTGCCAGCAGCTTACCGGGCTCGAAACCCTACACCTTC
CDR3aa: CASSLPGSKPYTF

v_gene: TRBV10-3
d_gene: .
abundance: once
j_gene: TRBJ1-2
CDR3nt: TGTGCCATCAGTGGAACGACTGGCAAAGCTAACTATGGCTACACCTTC
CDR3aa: CAISGTTGKANYGYTF

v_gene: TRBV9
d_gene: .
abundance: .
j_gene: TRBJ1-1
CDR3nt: TGTGCCAGCAGACAGGGTACTCGGAACACTGAAGCTTTCTTT
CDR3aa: CASRQGTRNTEAFF

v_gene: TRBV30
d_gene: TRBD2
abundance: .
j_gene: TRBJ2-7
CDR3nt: TGTGCCTGGAGTGTAACCCGGACTAGCGGGACCTCCTACGAGCAGTACTTC
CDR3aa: CAWSVTRTSGTSYEQYF

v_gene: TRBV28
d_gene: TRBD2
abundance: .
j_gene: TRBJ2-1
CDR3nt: TGTGCCAGCACTCCGACTAGCGGGAGAGGGGAAAATGAGCAGTTCTTC
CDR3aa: CASTPTSGRGENEQFF

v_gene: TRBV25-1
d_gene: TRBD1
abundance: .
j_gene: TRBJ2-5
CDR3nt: TGTGCCAGCAGTACACCGGGACAGGGGATTTTTATGGAGACCCAGTACTTC
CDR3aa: CASSTPGQGIFMETQYF

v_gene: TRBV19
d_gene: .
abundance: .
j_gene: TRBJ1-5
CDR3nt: TGTGCCAGTCGCCTTACAGGTACGAGCAATCAGCCCCAGCATTTT
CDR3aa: CASRLTGTSNQPQHF

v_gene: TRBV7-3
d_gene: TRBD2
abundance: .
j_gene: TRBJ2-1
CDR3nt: TGTGCCAGCAGCACTAGCGGGAGCGGCGATGAGCAGTTCTTC
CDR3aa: CASSTSGSGDEQFF

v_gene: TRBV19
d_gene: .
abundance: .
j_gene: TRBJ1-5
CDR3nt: TGTGCCAGTAGTATGGCGGCGTATAGCAATCAGCCCCAGCATTTT
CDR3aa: CASSMAAYSNQPQHF

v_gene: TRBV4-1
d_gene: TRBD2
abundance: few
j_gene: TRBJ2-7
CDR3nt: TGCGCCAGCAGCCAAGGACTAGCGGGGTACGAGCAGTACTTC
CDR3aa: CASSQGLAGYEQYF

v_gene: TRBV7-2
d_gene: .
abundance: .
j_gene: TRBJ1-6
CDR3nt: TGTGCCAGCAGCTTAATGGCAGGGGTTAATTCACCCCTCCACTTT
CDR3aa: CASSLMAGVNSPLHF

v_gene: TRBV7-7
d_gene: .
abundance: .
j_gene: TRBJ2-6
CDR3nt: TGTGCTAGCAGCCCAACCCGACAGGGAGGACCATCTGGGGCCAACGTCCTGACTTTC
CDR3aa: CASSPTRQGGPSGANVLTF

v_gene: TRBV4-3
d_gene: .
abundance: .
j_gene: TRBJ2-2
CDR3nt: TGCGCCAGCAGCCAAGCAGGAGGTGGTCACACCGGGGAGCTGTTTTTT
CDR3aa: CASSQAGGGHTGELFF

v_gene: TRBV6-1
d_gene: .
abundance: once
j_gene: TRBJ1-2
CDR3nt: TGTGCCAGCAGTGAACCGGGGAGTACACTGGATGGCTACACCTTC
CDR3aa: CASSEPGSTLDGYTF

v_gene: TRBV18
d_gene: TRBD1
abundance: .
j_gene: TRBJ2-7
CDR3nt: TGTGCCAGCTCACACTCCGGGACAGGGGGTAGCTCCTACGAGCAGTACTTC
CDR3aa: CASSHSGTGGSSYEQYF